Following are 28 T cell receptor beta chains from one sample sequenced in a study of T cells after yellow fever vaccination. TCRdb used MiXCR to reprocess the 5' RACE reads, holding one entry per CDR3 protein. The sample has 15,000 or so distinct CDR3 sequences, 7.3% seen once. Specimen: PBMCs, either bulk or a sorted T-cell subset (CD4+, CD8+, memory, or dextramer-sorted; not recorded which), collected on the day of the yellow fever booster vaccination. The receptors stem from a young man who received the YFV17D yellow fever vaccine.

This chain connects TRBV6-2 or TRBV6-3 to TRBJ2-5; D not certain. The CDR3 has 14 residues. V was cut by 0 bases and J by 6 bases, with 11 bases left in between. CDR1 is MNHEY, CDR2 SVGEGT, per germline. The CDR3 DNA follows: TGTGCCAGCAGTTACTCGAGGACCAGTAAGACCCAGTACTTC. As protein: CASSYSRTSKTQYF.

In this sample, this clonotype turned up many times. This rearrangement joins TRBV20-1 to TRBJ2-1; 12 bases agree with TRBD2. J gave up 3 bases and V 1 base, and 1 base lay outside the gene matches. CDR1 DFQATT and CDR2 SNEGSKA come from the germline V gene (reference sequence). The CDR3 has 15 residues. CDR3 amino acids: CSARGTSGNYNEQFF. In DNA, the CDR3 is TGCAGTGCTAGAGGGACTAGCGGGAACTACAATGAGCAGTTCTTC.

Many counts were recorded for this clonotype. The rearrangement uses TRBV6-1 and TRBJ1-2; TRBD1 might be the D (5 bases). The CDR3 is 13 amino acids. Trimming removed 2 bases from V and 10 bases from J, with 14 bases in between. The germline V gene encodes CDR1 MNHNS and CDR2 SASEGT. CDR3 DNA sequence: TGTGCCAGCAGTGAATTTGACGGCAGGGCCTACACCTTC. It specifies CASSEFDGRAYTF.

In this sample, this clonotype is medium-sized. The chain employs TRBV6-5 and TRBJ1-2; D is possibly TRBD1 (6 bases). Germline V gene lookup returns CDR1 MNHEY and CDR2 SVGAGI. The CDR3 covers 13 residues. Deletions cut 0 bases from V and 8 bases from J, with 10 bases between. CDR3 in amino acids: CASSYSTRGGYTF. DNA of the CDR3: TGTGCCAGCAGTTACTCGACCAGGGGAGGCTACACCTTC.

This clonotype came up many times. The chain combines TRBV5-4 with TRBJ2-5, with 7 positions matching TRBD2. The germline gives CDR1 SGHNT, CDR2 YYREEE (reference sequence). The CDR3 length is 13 residues. Trimming at V came to 2 bases and at J to 3 bases, leaving 1 base not matched to a gene. The CDR3 nucleotides are TGTGCCAGCAGCTTCGGACTAGAAGAGACCCAGTACTTC. Its translation: CASSFGLEETQYF.

This clonotype was recorded at least ten times. The chain employs TRBV11-1 and TRBJ2-5, with TRBD2 matching over 7 bases. The ends lost 3 bases at V and 2 bases at J; junction bases unmatched: 6. Germline CDR1 is SGHAT and CDR2 is FQDESV (reference sequence). This CDR3 comprises 15 residues. The CDR3 nucleotides read TGTGCCAGCAGCTTGTGGGGGACTACTCAAGAGACCCAGTACTTC. This gives the protein CASSLWGTTQETQYF.

This clonotype rates as medium-sized (0.01 to 0.1%). This chain connects TRBV5-1 to TRBJ2-6, with D uncertain. Trimming stripped 3 bases from V and 0 bases from J, with 4 bases between. The CDR3 extends over 14 amino acids. The germline V gene encodes CDR1 SGHRS and CDR2 YFSETQ. The CDR3 spells CASSSGSGANVLTF. The CDR3 coding sequence is TGCGCCAGCAGCTCGGGCTCTGGGGCCAACGTCCTGACTTTC.

This clonotype has ten or more counts. This chain joins TRBV5-5 and TRBJ1-4; 9 bases line up with TRBD1. Germline loops: CDR1 SGHKS, CDR2 YYEKEE (reference sequence). With V trimmed by 5 bases and J by 8 bases, 7 bases remained unmatched. The CDR3 length is 14 residues. The CDR3 protein is CASRKQGAGEKLFF. In DNA form, the CDR3 reads TGTGCCAGCAGGAAACAGGGGGCCGGGGAAAAACTGTTTTTT. Drawing the rest from reference TRBV5-5 and TRBJ1-4, the complete variable domain is DAGVTQSPTHLIKTRGQQVTLRCSPISGHKSVSWYQQVLGQGPQFIFQYYEKEERGRGNFPDRFSARQFPNYSSELNVNALLLGDSALYLCASRKQGAGEKLFFGSGTQLSVL.

This clonotype occurred many times. The genes are TRBV7-3 and TRBJ2-2, with TRBD2 matching over 7 bases. This CDR3 contains 15 residues. Germline V gives CDR1 SGHTA, CDR2 FQGTGA. V lost 4 bases to trimming and J lost 4 bases; unmatched junction nucleotides: 6. Here the CDR3 reads CASSSSSGGTGELFF. CDR3 DNA: TGTGCCAGCAGCTCATCGTCGGGGGGCACCGGGGAGCTGTTTTTT.

The sample holds many counts of this clonotype. The V gene is TRBV7-2, the J gene TRBJ1-6; a possible D gene is TRBD1 (5 bases). Germline CDR1 is SGHTA and CDR2 is FQGNSA. This CDR3 spans 16 amino acids. With 6 bases removed from V and 0 bases from J, the gap between germline ends came to 12 bases. The CDR3 loop is CASSSGPASYNSPLHF. The CDR3 bases are TGTGCCAGCAGTTCGGGGCCCGCCTCCTATAATTCACCCCTCCACTTT. Filled out from reference TRBV7-2 and TRBJ1-6, the complete variable domain reads GAGVSQSPSNKVTEKGKDVELRCDPISGHTALYWYRQSLGQGLEFLIYFQGNSAPDKSGLPSDRFSAERTGGSVSTLTIQRTQQEDSAVYLCASSSGPASYNSPLHFGNGTRLTVT.

This clonotype showed up many times. This chain connects TRBV20-1 to TRBJ1-1; D is uncertain. Germline assignment: CDR1 DFQATT and CDR2 SNEGSKA (reference sequence). The germline V and J ends were trimmed by 4 bases and 1 base, with 7 bases remaining between them. The CDR3 length is 12 residues. This CDR3 is CSAKPTNTEAFF. CDR3 sequence (DNA): TGCAGTGCTAAACCCACGAACACTGAAGCTTTCTTT.

By share, this clonotype counts as medium-sized. J is TRBJ2-6 and V is TRBV6-6; the D is unclear. There are 14 residues in the CDR3. Trimming stripped 5 bases from V and 2 bases from J, with 7 bases between. Germline V gene lookup returns CDR1 MNHNY and CDR2 SVGAGI (reference sequence). CDR3 protein: CASSPAAGANVLTF. CDR3 sequence (DNA): TGTGCCAGCAGTCCGGCTGCTGGGGCCAACGTCCTGACTTTC.

This clonotype occurred many times. J is TRBJ2-1 and V is TRBV6-6; 12 bases fit TRBD1. The CDR3 runs 21 residues. CDR1 and CDR2 (germline): MNHNY, SVGAGI (reference sequence). With 2 bases clipped from V and 2 bases from J, the junction kept 16 bases outside the gene matches. The CDR3 nucleotides are TGTGCCAGCAGTTACCCAGGGACAGGGGGCGCTACCCCCCTGACCTACAATGAGCAGTTCTTC. Translated, it gives CASSYPGTGGATPLTYNEQFF.

This clonotype is medium-sized by share. The genes are TRBV28 and TRBJ1-6, with 10 bases matching TRBD1. The CDR3 is 17 amino acids. Per germline, CDR1 MDHEN and CDR2 SYDVKM. With V trimmed by 2 bases and J by 7 bases, 8 bases remained unmatched. The CDR3 nucleotides read TGTGCCAGCAGTTTAAGTACCGGACAGGGGGTAAATTCACCCCTCCACTTT. Its protein product is CASSLSTGQGVNSPLHF.

This clonotype rates as medium-sized. The chain has TRBV7-8 and TRBJ2-1; 8 bases fit TRBD2. This CDR3 is built from 15 residues. Germline V gene lookup returns CDR1 SGHVS and CDR2 FQNEAQ. V gave up 0 bases and J gave up 9 bases; unmatched junction bases: 7. CDR3 sequence: CASSLAPRGGLEQFF. DNA for the CDR3: TGTGCCAGCAGCTTAGCGCCCCGGGGGGGCCTTGAGCAGTTCTTC.

This clonotype is judged medium-sized. This CDR3 reads CASSLNRDYQFF. CDR3 DNA sequence: TGTGCCAGCAGCCTCAACCGGGACTACCAGTTCTTC. This chain uses TRBV5-6 with TRBJ2-1; the match to TRBD2 covers 7 bases. The V and J ends lost 4 bases and 13 bases, in that order; junction bases with no gene match: 8. The germline V gene encodes CDR1 SGHDT and CDR2 YYEEEE. The CDR3 has 12 amino acids.

This clonotype qualifies as medium-sized. The chain uses TRBV18 and TRBJ1-1; 7 bases agree with TRBD1. The CDR3 covers 16 residues. V lost 2 bases and J lost 5; bases outside the gene matches: 11. Germline values: CDR1 KGHSH, CDR2 LQKENI. CDR3 nucleotides: TGTGCCAGCTCACCAAGCCTGGACAGGATTTCGACTGAAGCTTTCTTT. It codes for CASSPSLDRISTEAFF.

This clonotype occurred many times. The CDR3 protein is CSAIGRGHQVTQYF. The CDR3 nucleotides are TGCAGTGCTATCGGCAGGGGGCATCAGGTGACCCAGTACTTC. The chain joins TRBV20-1 to TRBJ2-5, with 8 bases lining up with TRBD1. The CDR3 is 14 amino acids. J gave up 7 bases and V 4 bases, and 11 bases lay outside the gene matches. Germline V gene sequence: CDR1 DFQATT, CDR2 SNEGSKA (reference sequence).

This clonotype occurred many times. This chain links TRBV2 with TRBJ1-6; no clear D. CDR3 length: 16 residues. Trimming took 3 bases from V and 0 from J, leaving 9 bases between them. CDR1 and CDR2 from the germline V gene are SNHLY and FYNNEI. CDR3 coding DNA: TGTGCCAGCAGTGACGTAGCGAGCTCCTATAATTCACCCCTCCACTTT. Amino acids: CASSDVASSYNSPLHF.

By proportion, this clonotype is medium-sized. The chain carries TRBV5-6 and TRBJ1-1; D might be TRBD1 (5 bases). Germline lookup yields CDR1 SGHDT and CDR2 YYEEEE. Trimming cost V 4 bases and J 3 bases, with 10 bases left between them. CDR3 size: 13 residues. CDR3 nucleotide sequence: TGTGCCAGCAGCGTGGACATTGACACTGAAGCTTTCTTT. Amino acids: CASSVDIDTEAFF.

This clonotype is termed medium-sized. The gene calls are TRBV9 and TRBJ2-7; D gene unclear. Trimming stripped 1 base from V and 4 bases from J, with 9 bases between. Germline CDR1 is SGDLS and CDR2 is YYNGEE. This CDR3 has 13 residues. The CDR3 protein is CASSVTGEYEQYF. Written as DNA, the CDR3 is TGTGCCAGCAGCGTAACTGGGGAATACGAGCAGTACTTC. The full variable domain, rest sourced from reference TRBV9 and TRBJ2-7, is DSGVTQTPKHLITATGQRVTLRCSPRSGDLSVYWYQQSLDQGLQFLIQYYNGEERAKGNILERFSAQQFPDLHSELNLSSLELGDSALYFCASSVTGEYEQYFGPGTRLTVT.

This clonotype was found many times. The chain couples TRBV25-1 to TRBJ2-4; either TRBD1 or TRBD2 may supply D (5 bases each). CDR3 size: 16 residues. The germline CDR1 and CDR2 sequences are MGHDK and SYGVNS. Trimming pared 4 bases from V and 0 bases from J, leaving 13 bases between. DNA of the CDR3: TGTGCCAGCAGTGGGTCCGGGGCTCTAGCCAAAAACATTCAGTACTTC. It yields the protein CASSGSGALAKNIQYF.

This clonotype was seen at least ten times. The rearrangement links TRBV7-2 to TRBJ2-5; no firm D call. The CDR3 contains 13 residues. V lost 1 base, J lost 5 bases, and 8 bases lay in between. The germline gives CDR1 SGHTA, CDR2 FQGNSA. CDR3 DNA sequence: TGTGCCAGCAGCTTAGACTATAGCGAGACCCAGTACTTC. Translation: CASSLDYSETQYF.

This clonotype was counted many times. This chain connects TRBV29-1 to TRBJ1-1, with 7 bases that match TRBD1. Germline loops: CDR1 SQVTM, CDR2 ANQGSEA. Unmatched junction bases numbered 4, after V lost 4 bases and J lost 2 bases. The CDR3 sequence is 13 residues long. The CDR3 DNA reads TGCAGCGTTGCGGGACAGACAAACACTGAAGCTTTCTTT. Amino acid sequence: CSVAGQTNTEAFF.

In its sample, this clonotype ranks as medium-sized. The chain joins TRBV7-9 to TRBJ2-4; D call uncertain. The germline CDR1 and CDR2 sequences are SEHNR and FQNEAQ (reference sequence). V lost 5 bases, J lost 0 bases, and 14 bases lay in between. This CDR3 region has 16 residues. The chain's CDR3 is CASSPPYILAKNIQYF. The DNA of the CDR3 is TGTGCCAGCAGCCCACCCTATATTCTAGCCAAAAACATTCAGTACTTC.

This clonotype was recorded many times. This sequence joins TRBV7-2 and TRBJ2-3; D remains ambiguous. The germline gives CDR1 SGHTA, CDR2 FQGNSA. This CDR3 region has 12 residues. V dropped 2 bases and J dropped 5 bases, with 5 bases sitting between them. In nucleotides, the CDR3 is TGTGCCAGCAGCTTATACTTAGATACGCAGTATTTT. This sequence encodes CASSLYLDTQYF.

This clonotype was found many times. This chain links TRBV5-1 with TRBJ2-5; D is ambiguous. V was shortened by 0 bases and J by 1 base, with 7 bases between the two germline ends. The CDR3 extends over 14 amino acids. The germline gives CDR1 SGHRS, CDR2 YFSETQ. The DNA of the CDR3 is TGCGCCAGCAGCTTGGAAACAGTCCAAGAGACCCAGTACTTC. This sequence encodes CASSLETVQETQYF.

This clonotype has at least ten counts. This chain joins TRBV24-1 and TRBJ2-2; D is possibly TRBD1 (5 bases). The V end was cut by 9 bases, the J end by 4 bases, with 8 bases between. The germline CDR1 and CDR2 sequences are KGHDR and SFDVKD. The CDR3 has 12 amino acids. The CDR3 sequence is CATGASTGELFF. The CDR3 DNA is TGTGCCACCGGGGCGAGCACCGGGGAGCTGTTTTTT.